This entry lists 21 T cell receptor beta chains sequenced from one sample in a study of blood T cell repertoires in COVID-19. Data came from immunoSEQ multiplex PCR; TCRdb stores just in-frame clones and leaves some out. The sample carries tens of thousands of clones, around 85% recorded once. The sample comprised peripheral blood. These receptors all come from a woman older than 75 with COVID-19, enrolled during active disease.

J is TRBJ1-1 and V is TRBV6-2 or TRBV6-3; D not resolved. The CDR3 spans 15 residues. CDR1 is MNHEY, CDR2 SVGEGT, per germline. Trimming cost V 3 bases and J 0 bases, with 11 bases left between them. The DNA of the CDR3 is TGTGCCAGCAGTTATTATCACAGCTTGAACACTGAAGCTTTCTTT. Its translation is CASSYYHSLNTEAFF.

This clone occurred a few times. The V call is TRBV6-2 or TRBV6-3, the J call TRBJ1-5, with 7 bases aligning to TRBD1. CDR1 and CDR2 (germline): MNHEY, SVGEGT. CDR3 length: 18 amino acids. V lost 5 bases to trimming and J lost 0 bases; unmatched junction nucleotides: 13. CDR3 DNA sequence: TGTGCCAGCAGTGGAGACAGGGTGGCGGCCTATAGCAATCAGCCCCAGCATTTT. Protein product: CASSGDRVAAYSNQPQHF.

V is TRBV2 and J is TRBJ2-3; 13 nucleotides line up with TRBD2. The J segment lost 9 bases and the V segment lost 8 bases, leaving 8 bases of the junction unmatched. The CDR3 extends over 14 amino acids. Germline V gene lookup returns CDR1 SNHLY and CDR2 FYNNEI. The CDR3: CASQGTSGGVTQYF. CDR3 coding DNA: TGTGCCAGCCAGGGTACTAGCGGGGGGGTGACGCAGTATTTT.

The chain employs TRBV5-8 and TRBJ2-1, with TRBD1 as a possible D gene (5 bases). The V end lost 1 base, the J end lost 4 bases, and 9 bases lay between the germline ends. This CDR3 has 14 amino acids. CDR1 and CDR2 (germline): SGHTS, YDEGEE. CDR3 bases: TGTGCCAGCAGCTTGAGGGGCCGATACAATGAGCAGTTCTTC. This encodes CASSLRGRYNEQFF.

The chain combines TRBV3-1 (or the pseudogene TRBV3-2) with TRBJ2-3; 12 nucleotides match TRBD2. The germline V gene encodes CDR1 LGHDT and CDR2 YNNKEL (reference sequence). With V trimmed by 4 bases and J by 0 bases, 8 bases remained unmatched. CDR3 length equals 18 residues. The CDR3 DNA reads TGTGCCAGCAGCCGGGGACTAGCGGGTGCGACTAGCACAGATACGCAGTATTTT. This encodes CASSRGLAGATSTDTQYF.

This rearrangement joins TRBV18 to TRBJ1-4; perhaps TRBD1 as D (6 bases). The CDR3 sequence is 13 residues long. V gave up 6 bases and J gave up 8 bases, with 13 bases separating them. Germline CDR1 KGHSH, CDR2 LQKENI. The CDR3 is CASSPPGDEKLFF. CDR3 DNA sequence: TGTGCCAGCTCCCCGCCAGGGGACGAAAAACTGTTTTTT. Full variable domain (rest looked up from reference TRBV18 and TRBJ1-4): NAGVMQNPRHLVRRRGQEARLRCSPMKGHSHVYWYRQLPEEGLKFMVYLQKENIIDESGMPKERFSAEFPKEGPSILRIQQVVRGDSAAYFCASSPPGDEKLFFGSGTQLSVL.

The chain joins TRBV6-2 or TRBV6-3 to TRBJ2-2, with D possibly matching TRBD1 (6 bases). This CDR3 is 14 amino acids long. Germline CDR1 and CDR2: MNHEY and SVGEGT. The germline V and J ends were trimmed by 6 bases and 8 bases, with 16 bases remaining between them. The CDR3 loop reads CASSTVHREGELFF. In DNA, the CDR3 is TGTGCCAGCAGCACAGTCCACAGGGAGGGGGAGCTGTTTTTT.

This rearrangement joins TRBV10-3 to TRBJ2-1; 8 bases are a match to TRBD1. Germline CDR1 and CDR2: ENHRY and SYGVKD. This CDR3 comprises 17 residues. J was trimmed by 4 bases and V by 5 bases; bases with no gene match: 13. The CDR3 nucleotides are TGTGCCATCAGTCGCCGGGACAGGACCTCGACGTACAATGAGCAGTTCTTC. Translating gives CAISRRDRTSTYNEQFF.

This chain joins TRBV6-5 and TRBJ1-6; no clear D. CDR1 MNHEY and CDR2 SVGAGI come from the germline V gene. The V gene lost 5 bases and the J gene lost 6 bases, with 5 bases spanning the gap. CDR3 length: 12 residues. As DNA, the CDR3 is TGTGCCAGCAGTCTTATTAATTCACCCCTCCACTTT. This codes for CASSLINSPLHF.

This clone was detected only a few times. This chain uses TRBV19 with TRBJ1-5, with D possibly matching TRBD1 (6 bases). With 7 bases removed from V and 3 bases from J, the gap between germline ends came to 22 bases. The CDR3 spans 17 residues. Germline V lookup: CDR1 LNHDA, CDR2 SQIVND (reference sequence). The CDR3 DNA sequence: TGTGCCAGTATCCCCGGGACACCCCATGGGTACAATCAGCCCCAGCATTTT. Its protein product is CASIPGTPHGYNQPQHF.

This clone was seen more than once but under ten times. The chain links TRBV19 to TRBJ2-1, with TRBD2 matching 7 bases. From germline, CDR1 is LNHDA and CDR2 SQIVND (reference sequence). The CDR3 has 16 amino acids. J lost 3 bases, V lost 5 bases, and 10 bases had no gene match. Here the CDR3 DNA reads TGTGCCAGTAGTGCCCGCCAGGGAGGGAACTACAATGAGCAGTTCTTC. Protein: CASSARQGGNYNEQFF.

This sequence joins TRBV6-6 and TRBJ1-2, with 8 nucleotides matching TRBD1. The CDR3 spans 11 residues. J lost 7 bases, V lost 7 bases, and 2 bases had no gene match. CDR1 MNHNY and CDR2 SVGAGI come from the germline V gene (reference sequence). The CDR3 is CASNQGAGYTF. CDR3 nucleotide sequence: TGTGCCAGCAACCAGGGGGCTGGCTACACCTTC.

This sequence joins TRBV5-1 and TRBJ2-5; the match to TRBD2 covers 13 bases. Germline CDR1 reads SGHRS; CDR2 reads YFSETQ. The CDR3 runs 17 residues. Trimming took 5 bases from V and 5 from J; bases not matched to a gene: 12. The DNA for the CDR3 is TGCGCCAGCAGTGCAGGACTAGCGGGGGCTGTGGTGGAGACCCAGTACTTC. Protein product: CASSAGLAGAVVETQYF.

The chain carries TRBV5-1 and TRBJ2-7; TRBD1 matches at 7 bases. Germline V gives CDR1 SGHRS, CDR2 YFSETQ. The CDR3 is 15 amino acids. V lost 1 base and J lost 2; bases outside the gene matches: 6. The CDR3 protein is CASSLTGQSPYEQYF. DNA for the CDR3: TGCGCCAGCAGCTTGACGGGACAGAGCCCCTACGAGCAGTACTTC.

This clone was found a few times. The chain uses TRBV27 and TRBJ2-7; 12 bases align to TRBD2. CDR1 MNHEY and CDR2 SMNVEV come from the germline V gene (reference sequence). The CDR3 has 14 residues. Losses at the gene ends were 6 bases for V and 7 bases for J; bases not matched to a gene: 7. CDR3 bases: TGTGCCAGCAGACTAGCGGGAGGTTTACAAGAGCAGTACTTC. This codes for CASRLAGGLQEQYF.

V gene TRBV5-1 combines with J gene TRBJ2-2; D is ambiguous. Per germline, CDR1 SGHRS and CDR2 YFSETQ. The CDR3 runs 15 residues. The V end was cut by 0 bases, the J end by 7 bases, with 13 bases between. The CDR3 DNA reads as TGCGCCAGCAGCTTGGCACACCCCGAACACGGGGAGCTGTTTTTT. Translating gives CASSLAHPEHGELFF.

V and J are TRBV6-1 and TRBJ2-4; D may be TRBD2 (5 bases). With 4 bases removed from V and 6 bases from J, the gap between germline ends came to 25 bases. The CDR3 is 18 amino acids. From germline, CDR1 is MNHNS and CDR2 SASEGT. CDR3 sequence: CASSAFPHFTEGPNIQYF. The CDR3 DNA reads TGTGCCAGCAGTGCATTCCCTCACTTCACAGAGGGCCCAAACATTCAGTACTTC.

The CDR3 loop reads CASSLVQGVTGELFF. The DNA of the CDR3 is TGTGCCAGCAGCTTAGTACAGGGCGTTACCGGGGAGCTGTTTTTT. V gene TRBV7-3 combines with J gene TRBJ2-2; a possible D gene is TRBD1 (6 bases). Trimming left V 2 bases short and J 5 bases short, with 12 bases between. Germline values: CDR1 SGHTA, CDR2 FQGTGA. This CDR3 region has 15 residues.

The chain has TRBV6-5 and TRBJ1-2, with 7 bases that match TRBD1. V was pared by 5 bases and J by 0 bases, with 6 bases of the junction left unmatched. Germline CDR1 and CDR2: MNHEY and SVGAGI. This CDR3 region has 15 residues. The CDR3 spells CASSTGTASNYGYTF. CDR3 bases: TGTGCCAGCAGTACCGGGACAGCGTCTAACTATGGCTACACCTTC.

CDR3: CASSYPVAGTSYEQYF. CDR3 sequence (DNA): TGTGCCAGCAGTTACCCAGTGGCGGGGACCTCCTACGAGCAGTACTTC. The chain recombines TRBV28 with TRBJ2-7; possibly TRBD2 for D (6 bases). V dropped 4 bases and J dropped 0 bases, with 16 bases sitting between them. The V gene's germline CDR1 is MDHEN and CDR2 SYDVKM. The CDR3 consists of 16 residues.

The V call is TRBV19, the J call TRBJ2-5; D is possibly TRBD1 (7 bases). Germline-derived CDR1 and CDR2 are LNHDA and SQIVND (reference sequence). The CDR3 length is 14 residues. The V end lost 6 bases, the J end lost 5 bases, and 16 bases lay between the germline ends. This CDR3 reads CASRNRGGVETQYF. CDR3 DNA sequence: TGTGCCAGTAGGAACAGGGGAGGTGTGGAGACCCAGTACTTC.